The present TCR beta chain was sequenced within a study of T-cell reconstitution after alpha-beta-depleted transplantation in children. General observations from the study: Diversity of TCRbeta at day 60 was high in some patients, arising from surviving recipient T cells and thymic progenitors. After transplant, at about two months, alpha-beta T cells were reportedly derived from several hundred expanded graft clones.

Unique molecular identifiers featured in how the TCRbeta library was prepared. From the PCR reads, TCRdb called clonotypes with MiXCR, one entry per CDR3 protein. The profile covers fewer than 150,000 distinct CDR3 sequences, with 20% to 25% appearing a single time and 10% to 13% taken by the ten largest. This clonotype was seen a handful of times. What it binds is not known. This TCR was sampled from a male patient under 10 years old who had a stem cell transplant for chronic granulomatous disease, so the T cells may come from the graft donor. The input for sequencing was PBMCs, mostly from graft donor cells, taken 180 days after TCRalphabeta/CD19-depleted stem cell transplant.

The CDR3, as DNA: TGTGCCAGCAGGACTAGCCCTAGCGGGGGGGGGGATACGCAGTATTTT. Translated: CASRTSPSGGGDTQYF. The V gene is TRBV28, the J gene TRBJ2-3; 12 positions agree with TRBD2. CDR3 size: 16 residues. V was clipped by 6 bases and J by 6 bases; unmatched bases: 10. CDR1 is MDHEN, CDR2 SYDVKM, per germline.